This is a list of T cell receptor beta chains from one sample in a study of blood T cell repertoires in COVID-19. Generated by immunoSEQ multiplex PCR, the TCRdb table keeps only in-frame clones and is missing some. The sample has fewer than 150,000 clones; approximately 89% are singletons. Sequencing was done on a sample of peripheral blood. Every receptor here comes from a human donor in a cohort sampled during active COVID-19. The CDR3 runs from the conserved cysteine through the conserved F or W. Each record gives: D gene, clone size, J gene, V gene, CDR3 protein, CDR3 DNA. The D gene is left open where the match is weak. Only some rows state a clone size, as once, few, many or a class for expanded clones.

>NA|NA|TRBJ1-6|TRBV7-9
CASSLGGGLGSPLHF
TGTGCCAGCAGCTTAGGAGGGGGATTAGGTTCACCCCTCCACTTT
>TRBD1|few|TRBJ1-1|TRBV7-9
CASSSPKGALDTEAFF
TGTGCCAGCAGCTCCCCCAAGGGGGCGTTGGACACTGAAGCTTTCTTT
>TRBD1|NA|TRBJ1-1|TRBV4-2
CASSQRQGGMNTEAFF
TGTGCCAGCAGCCAGAGACAGGGAGGCATGAACACTGAAGCTTTCTTT
>NA|NA|TRBJ1-1|TRBV7-9
CASSLINTEAFF
TGTGCCAGCAGCTTAATAAACACTGAAGCTTTCTTT
>NA|NA|TRBJ2-1|TRBV12-3/TRBV12-4
CASSSRVNEQFF
TGTGCCAGCAGTTCGAGGGTCAATGAGCAGTTCTTC
>NA|NA|TRBJ1-2|TRBV4-1
CASSQDGGVSYGYTF
TGCGCCAGCAGCCAAGACGGGGGGGTTTCCTATGGCTACACCTTC
>NA|NA|TRBJ2-5|TRBV9
CASSTGRETQYF
TGTGCCAGCAGCACAGGGAGAGAGACCCAGTACTTC
>TRBD2|NA|TRBJ2-5|TRBV5-1
CASSPGSGSGGIETQYF
TGCGCCAGCAGCCCTGGGTCCGGTAGCGGGGGAATAGAGACCCAGTACTTC
>NA|NA|TRBJ2-5|TRBV5-5
CASSLAQGSQETQYF
TGTGCCAGCAGCTTGGCGCAGGGCTCCCAAGAGACCCAGTACTTC
>TRBD2|NA|TRBJ2-1|TRBV9
CASSVGTSGGGDNEQFF
TGTGCCAGCAGCGTAGGGACTAGCGGGGGGGGCGACAATGAGCAGTTCTTC
>NA|once|TRBJ2-3|TRBV29-1
CSVVRPSTDTQYF
TGCAGCGTTGTCCGTCCTAGCACAGATACGCAGTATTTT
>TRBD1|NA|TRBJ1-2|TRBV15
CATMTDRGSGYTF
TGTGCCACCATGACGGACAGGGGATCTGGCTACACCTTC
>NA|once|TRBJ1-2|TRBV9
CASSPEDFYHGYTF
TGTGCCAGCAGCCCCGAGGATTTCTATCATGGCTACACCTTC
>TRBD1|NA|TRBJ2-1|TRBV11-2
CASSLVSGGNEQFF
TGTGCCAGCAGCTTAGTTTCAGGGGGTAATGAGCAGTTCTTC
>TRBD1|NA|TRBJ2-2|TRBV3-1/TRBV3-2
CASSRGTVNTGELFF
TGTGCCAGCAGCCGTGGGACAGTAAACACCGGGGAGCTGTTTTTT
>NA|few|TRBJ2-7|TRBV6-1
CASSETGYSYEQYF
TGTGCCAGCAGTGAGACGGGATACTCCTACGAGCAGTACTTC
>TRBD1|NA|TRBJ2-1|TRBV13
CASSTQGDEQFF
TGTGCCAGCAGCACCCAGGGGGATGAGCAGTTCTTC
>NA|NA|TRBJ2-5|TRBV5-1
CASGPSGGWETQYF
TGCGCCAGCGGGCCGAGTGGGGGCTGGGAGACCCAGTACTTC
>TRBD1|once|TRBJ2-3|TRBV7-9
CASSLPGQGFTDTQYF
TGTGCCAGCAGCCTCCCGGGACAGGGGTTCACAGATACGCAGTATTTT
>NA|few|TRBJ2-7|TRBV7-9
CASSLAQIYEQYF
TGTGCCAGCAGCTTAGCACAGATCTACGAGCAGTACTTC
>TRBD2|NA|TRBJ2-5|TRBV5-1
CASSSGLAGHQETQYF
TGCGCCAGCAGCTCGGGACTAGCGGGGCATCAAGAGACCCAGTACTTC
>TRBD2|NA|TRBJ2-3|TRBV19
CASNGLAGGTQYF
TGTGCCAGTAACGGACTAGCGGGGGGTACGCAGTATTTT